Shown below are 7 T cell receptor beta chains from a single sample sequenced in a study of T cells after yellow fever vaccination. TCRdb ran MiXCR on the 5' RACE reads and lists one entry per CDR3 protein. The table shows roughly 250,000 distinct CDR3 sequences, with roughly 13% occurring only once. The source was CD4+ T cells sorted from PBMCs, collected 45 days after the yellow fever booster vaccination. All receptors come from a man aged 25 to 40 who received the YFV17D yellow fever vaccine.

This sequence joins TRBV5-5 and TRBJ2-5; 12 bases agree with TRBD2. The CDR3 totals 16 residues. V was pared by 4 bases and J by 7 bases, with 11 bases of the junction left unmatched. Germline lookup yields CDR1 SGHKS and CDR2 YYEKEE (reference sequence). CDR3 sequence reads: CASSAGLTSGSGTQYF. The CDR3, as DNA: TGTGCCAGCAGCGCGGGCCTGACTAGCGGGAGTGGGACCCAGTACTTC.

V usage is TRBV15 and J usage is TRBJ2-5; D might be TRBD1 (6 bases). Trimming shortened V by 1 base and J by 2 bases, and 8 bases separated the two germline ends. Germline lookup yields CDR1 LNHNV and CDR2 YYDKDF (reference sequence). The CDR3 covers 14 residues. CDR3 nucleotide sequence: TGTGCCACCAGCAGAGGGGGACAACAAGAGACCCAGTACTTC. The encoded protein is CATSRGGQQETQYF.

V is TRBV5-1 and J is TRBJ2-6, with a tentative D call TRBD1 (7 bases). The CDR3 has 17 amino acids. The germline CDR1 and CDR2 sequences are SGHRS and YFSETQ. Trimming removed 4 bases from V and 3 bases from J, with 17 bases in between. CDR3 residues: CASSGGTALGGANVLTF. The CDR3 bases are TGCGCCAGCAGCGGAGGGACAGCCCTCGGTGGGGCCAACGTCCTGACTTTC. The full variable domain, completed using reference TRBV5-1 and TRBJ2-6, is KAGVTQTPRYLIKTRGQQVTLSCSPISGHRSVSWYQQTPGQGLQFLFEYFSETQRNKGNFPGRFSGRQFSNSRSEMNVSTLELGDSALYLCASSGGTALGGANVLTFGAGSRLTVL.

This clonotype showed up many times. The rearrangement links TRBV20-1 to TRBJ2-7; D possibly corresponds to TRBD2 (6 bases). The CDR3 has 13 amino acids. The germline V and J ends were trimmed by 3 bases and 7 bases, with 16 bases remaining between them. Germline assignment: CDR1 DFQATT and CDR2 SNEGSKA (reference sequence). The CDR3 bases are TGCAGTGCTAGTGCGGGGCCCCCGGGGGAGCAGTACTTC. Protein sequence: CSASAGPPGEQYF.

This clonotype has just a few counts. This CDR3 is CASRRGGYNEQFF. In DNA form, the CDR3 reads TGTGCCAGCAGGCGGGGGGGGTACAATGAGCAGTTCTTC. V gene TRBV27 combines with J gene TRBJ2-1, with 9 bases aligning to TRBD2. The CDR3 totals 13 residues. Per the germline V gene, CDR1 is MNHEY and CDR2 is SMNVEV (reference sequence). With 6 bases clipped from V and 4 bases from J, the junction kept 1 base outside the gene matches.

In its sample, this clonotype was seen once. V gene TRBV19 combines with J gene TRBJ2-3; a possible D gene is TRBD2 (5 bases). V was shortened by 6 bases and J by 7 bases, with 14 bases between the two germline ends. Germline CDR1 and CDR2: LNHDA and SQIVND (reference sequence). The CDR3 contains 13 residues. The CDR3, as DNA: TGTGCCAGTAGGGGTCCGCCCGGGAATACGCAGTATTTT. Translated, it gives CASRGPPGNTQYF.

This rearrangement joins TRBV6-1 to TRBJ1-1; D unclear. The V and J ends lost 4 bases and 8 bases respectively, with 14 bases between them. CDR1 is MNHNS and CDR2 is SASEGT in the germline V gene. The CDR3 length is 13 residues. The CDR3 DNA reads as TGTGCCAGCAGTGGTGGGGTTTTTGCGGAAGCTTTCTTT. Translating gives CASSGGVFAEAFF.